These T cell receptor beta chains were read from a single sample in a study of blood T cell repertoires in COVID-19. The assay was immunoSEQ multiplex PCR, and TCRdb's table has in-frame clones only and misses some. The sample consists of about 190,000 clones, 70% to 90% of them appearing once. The sequenced sample was peripheral blood. The receptors here all came from a human donor in a cohort sampled during active COVID-19. CDR3s leave out the opening cysteine and the closing phenylalanine or tryptophan. The D gene is left open where the match is weak.

d_gene	v_gene	j_gene	CDR3aa
NA	TRBV19	TRBJ1-2	ASISTGNYGYT
NA	TRBV6-5	TRBJ1-5	AGGLSGNQPQH
NA	TRBV21-1	TRBJ2-5	ASSGHTAGETQY
NA	TRBV3-1/TRBV3-2	TRBJ2-3	ASSLGGGGTSTDTQY
TRBD2	TRBV5-1	TRBJ2-5	ASSSGAGGVQETQY
NA	TRBV12-2	TRBJ2-7	ASRACYYYCEQY
TRBD2	TRBV5-1	TRBJ2-1	ASSSLAGVDYNEQF
NA	TRBV7-2	TRBJ2-1	ASSLIRGYNEQF
TRBD1	TRBV7-8	TRBJ2-5	ASSSGTGEETQY
TRBD1	TRBV3-1/TRBV3-2	TRBJ1-2	ASSQGRTGGNYGYT
TRBD1	TRBV19	TRBJ2-5	ASSIEGAKTQY
NA	TRBV27	TRBJ2-7	ASSLSFGTYEQY
TRBD1	TRBV19	TRBJ2-7	ASSIGFETGGEQY
NA	TRBV5-5	TRBJ2-1	ASSPLDSYNEQF
TRBD2	TRBV4-2	TRBJ2-1	ASSQVEGLAGYEQF
NA	TRBV24-1	TRBJ2-5	ATSSRVRETQY
TRBD1	TRBV5-3	TRBJ1-5	ARSLARQGPQPQH
TRBD2	TRBV7-9	TRBJ2-7	ASSGPLAGEEQY
TRBD1	TRBV6-2/TRBV6-3	TRBJ1-5	ASSYSTGYQPQH
TRBD2	TRBV28	TRBJ2-3	ASSTTSGSKVSTDTQY
NA	TRBV10-3	TRBJ1-1	AISESGGITEAF
TRBD2	TRBV20-1	TRBJ2-1	SASARWLAGVSYNEQF
NA	TRBV5-4	TRBJ2-6	ASSLFGANVLT
NA	TRBV15	TRBJ1-5	ATSRDEGGNQPQH
TRBD1	TRBV29-1	TRBJ1-2	SVEAMTGFGGYT
NA	TRBV6-5	TRBJ2-1	ASSSLASYNEQF
TRBD1	TRBV3-1/TRBV3-2	TRBJ1-1	ASSQEWTGSLNTEAF
NA	TRBV19	TRBJ2-7	ASSKGHGYRSGYEQY
NA	TRBV6-2/TRBV6-3	TRBJ2-7	ASSLYYEQY
TRBD1	TRBV19	TRBJ2-7	ASSRDRGVGEQY
TRBD1	TRBV7-2	TRBJ1-4	ASSYQTGVNEKLF
TRBD1	TRBV7-2	TRBJ1-5	ASSATGVSNQPQH
NA	TRBV20-1	TRBJ2-7	SARDQYEQY
TRBD1	TRBV7-6	TRBJ2-5	ASSLGGQGGETQY
NA	TRBV28	TRBJ1-4	ASSLGGGDEKLF
NA	TRBV28	TRBJ1-2	ASSTLRGYT